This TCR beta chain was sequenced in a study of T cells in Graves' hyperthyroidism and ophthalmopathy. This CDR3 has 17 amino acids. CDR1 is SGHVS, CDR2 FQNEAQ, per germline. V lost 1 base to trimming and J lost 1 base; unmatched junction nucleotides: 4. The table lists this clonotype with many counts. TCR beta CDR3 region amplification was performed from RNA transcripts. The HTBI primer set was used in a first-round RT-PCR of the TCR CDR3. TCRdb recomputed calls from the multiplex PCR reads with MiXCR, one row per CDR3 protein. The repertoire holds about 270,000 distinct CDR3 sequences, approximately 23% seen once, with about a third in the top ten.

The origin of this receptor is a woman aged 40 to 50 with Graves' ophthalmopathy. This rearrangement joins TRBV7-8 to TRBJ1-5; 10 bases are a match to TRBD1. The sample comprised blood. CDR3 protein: CASSLGQGALSNQPQHF. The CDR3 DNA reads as TGTGCCAGCAGCTTAGGACAGGGGGCTCTAAGCAATCAGCCCCAGCATTTT.